One and the same sample provided the 26 T cell receptor beta chains below, sequenced in a study of regulatory T cells in long-lasting Graves disease. This sample's time point: persistent/refractory GD, antithyroid drugs over 5 years with positive TRAb. The TCR library used RNA extracted from PBMCs. CDR3-region Arm-PCR and iRepertoire HTBI primers produced the TCR beta libraries. TCRdb re-called the multiplex PCR reads through MiXCR, storing one row per CDR3 protein. This table has some 440,000 distinct CDR3 sequences, roughly 20% appearing once. The input for sequencing was peripheral blood mononuclear cells (PBMCs), taken when the disease was refractory, from a patient treated with antithyroid drugs. The source is a female donor with Graves disease.

This clonotype was seen repeatedly, ten times or more. The V and J genes are TRBV2 and TRBJ2-3; 8 nucleotides agree with TRBD1. V was pared by 10 bases and J by 8 bases, with 17 bases of the junction left unmatched. The CDR3 sequence is 15 residues long. From germline, CDR1 is SNHLY and CDR2 FYNNEI. CDR3 DNA sequence: TGTGCCACATGGGGCCAGGGGGCTACTGGAGGTACGCAGTATTTT. Amino acid sequence: CATWGQGATGGTQYF.

The V gene is TRBV5-1, the J gene TRBJ2-7, with 8 bases matching TRBD1. V gave up 0 bases and J gave up 5 bases; unmatched junction bases: 13. This CDR3 contains 17 residues. Per germline, CDR1 SGHRS and CDR2 YFSETQ. This chain's CDR3 is CASSLGLRTGPYHEQYF. The CDR3 bases are TGCGCCAGCAGCTTGGGACTTAGGACAGGGCCATACCACGAGCAGTACTTC.

This clonotype was recorded at least ten times. The chain is built from TRBV11-2 and TRBJ1-1, with a weak D call TRBD1 (5 bases). The CDR3 covers 13 residues. Looked up from germline, CDR1 is SGHAT and CDR2 is FQNNGV. The V gene lost 1 base and the J gene lost 8 bases, with 11 bases spanning the gap. The chain's CDR3 is CASSLARGFEAFF. In DNA, the CDR3 is TGTGCCAGCAGCTTAGCGCGGGGGTTCGAAGCTTTCTTT.

Ten or more counts support this clonotype. The chain links TRBV7-8 to TRBJ1-1; D may be TRBD1 (5 bases). This CDR3 has 16 amino acids. V dropped 4 bases and J dropped 1 base, with 16 bases sitting between them. Per the germline V gene, CDR1 is SGHVS and CDR2 is FQNEAQ. The CDR3 DNA reads as TGTGCCAGCAGCTCACCGCGGGACCGAGAGAACACTGAAGCTTTCTTT. Its translation is CASSSPRDRENTEAFF.

V usage is TRBV7-3 and J usage is TRBJ2-3, with a possible D match to TRBD2 (5 bases). The germline V gene encodes CDR1 SGHTA and CDR2 FQGTGA. The CDR3 extends over 15 amino acids. Trimming removed 2 bases at V and 5 bases at J, with 14 bases between. CDR3 nucleotides: TGTGCCAGCAGCTTAGGAAAAGACTATCGAGATACGCAGTATTTT. Translated: CASSLGKDYRDTQYF.

This clonotype was recorded a few times. V usage is TRBV27 and J usage is TRBJ2-5, with D possibly matching TRBD1 (6 bases). There are 12 residues in the CDR3. V was cut by 5 bases and J by 6 bases, with 10 bases left in between. Germline V CDR1 and CDR2: MNHEY, SMNVEV (reference sequence). CDR3 loop: CASSLWGQTQYF. In DNA, the CDR3 is TGTGCCAGCAGTCTATGGGGGCAGACCCAGTACTTC.

This clonotype has only a few counts. The chain is built from TRBV7-9 and TRBJ1-2; no reliable D call. This CDR3 has 11 amino acids. V dropped 3 bases and J dropped 10 bases, with 9 bases sitting between them. Germline CDR1 SEHNR, CDR2 FQNEAQ (reference sequence). The CDR3 DNA reads as TGTGCCAGCAGCTTCGTGGATTCCTACACCTTC. Translation: CASSFVDSYTF.

This clonotype was seen more than once but under ten times. The chain employs TRBV7-8 and TRBJ2-1, with no clear D. The germline V and J ends were trimmed by 1 base and 0 bases, with 7 bases remaining between them. The germline V gene encodes CDR1 SGHVS and CDR2 FQNEAQ. The CDR3 totals 15 residues. The chain's CDR3 is CASSLGTNSYNEQFF. The CDR3 DNA reads TGTGCCAGCAGCTTAGGGACCAACTCCTACAATGAGCAGTTCTTC.

The chain recombines TRBV27 with TRBJ1-2; D call uncertain. This CDR3 has 14 amino acids. Looked up from germline, CDR1 is MNHEY and CDR2 is SMNVEV (reference sequence). The V end was cut by 0 bases, the J end by 2 bases, with 7 bases between. The CDR3 region has the DNA TGTGCCAGCAGTTTATCGAGGGAAAACTATGGCTACACCTTC. Its translation: CASSLSRENYGYTF.

This clonotype occurred a few times. The chain has TRBV12-3 or TRBV12-4 and TRBJ2-1; TRBD1 might be the D (6 bases). CDR3 size: 13 residues. Trimming pared 6 bases from V and 4 bases from J, leaving 10 bases between. The CDR3, as DNA: TGTGCCAGCAGAGAGACAGGTTACAATGAGCAGTTCTTC. Its translation: CASRETGYNEQFF.

The DNA for the CDR3 is TGTGCCAGCAGTTTACGCCTCACAGGGGGGATCGCCAAAAACATTCAGTACTTC. Translated, it gives CASSLRLTGGIAKNIQYF. The chain recombines TRBV25-1 with TRBJ2-4; 8 bases align to TRBD1. Germline CDR1 is MGHDK and CDR2 is SYGVNS. There are 18 residues in the CDR3. Germline trimming cut 5 bases from V and 1 base from J; bases unmatched to any gene: 13.

This sequence joins TRBV15 and TRBJ1-1, with D unresolved. Trimming cost V 5 bases and J 3 bases, with 10 bases left between them. Per germline, CDR1 LNHNV and CDR2 YYDKDF (reference sequence). This CDR3 spans 13 amino acids. As DNA, the CDR3 is TGTGCCACCAGCTCCACTCGTGACACTGAAGCTTTCTTT. Residues: CATSSTRDTEAFF. The whole variable domain, filled in from reference TRBV15 and TRBJ1-1, reads DAMVIQNPRYQVTQFGKPVTLSCSQTLNHNVMYWYQQKSSQAPKLLFHYYDKDFNNEADTPDNFQSRRPNTSFCFLDIRSPGLGDTAMYLCATSSTRDTEAFFGQGTRLTVV.

The chain recombines TRBV12-3 or TRBV12-4 with TRBJ2-7; 7 nucleotides align to TRBD1. The CDR3 loop spans 13 amino acids. V lost 6 bases, J lost 4 bases, and 6 bases stayed unmatched. CDR3 amino acids: CASRETGRYEQYF. CDR3 nucleotide sequence: TGTGCCAGCAGGGAGACAGGGCGATACGAGCAGTACTTC.

This clonotype was observed many times. This chain joins TRBV29-1 and TRBJ2-5; weak D call: TRBD2 (7 bases). This CDR3 region has 13 residues. CDR1 is SQVTM, CDR2 ANQGSEA, per germline. V lost 6 bases and J lost 5, with 16 bases in between. CDR3 coding DNA: TGCAGCGTCCAGGGGAGGGCTGAGGAGACCCAGTACTTC. Translation gives CSVQGRAEETQYF.

There are many counts of this clonotype. The chain combines TRBV28 with TRBJ1-5, with D maybe TRBD1 (6 bases). Trimming left V 3 bases short and J 6 bases short, with 9 bases between. Germline V gene data show CDR1 as MDHEN and CDR2 as SYDVKM. There are 13 residues in the CDR3. CDR3 sequence reads: CASSFRGPQPQHF. The CDR3 coding sequence is TGTGCCAGCAGTTTCAGGGGACCTCAGCCCCAGCATTTT.

This clonotype has a count of ten or more. The CDR3 reads CASSPVRGSENIQYF. DNA for the CDR3: TGTGCCAGCAGCCCCGTCCGAGGGAGCGAAAACATTCAGTACTTC. The V and J genes are TRBV7-9 and TRBJ2-4; D might be TRBD2 (5 bases). Trimming took 5 bases from V and 5 from J, leaving 16 bases between them. The germline CDR1 and CDR2 sequences are SEHNR and FQNEAQ (reference sequence). The CDR3 is 15 residues long.

This clonotype has ten or more counts. The chain couples TRBV28 to TRBJ2-7; D is unresolved. CDR3 length: 11 amino acids. Trimming shortened V by 8 bases and J by 4 bases, and 9 bases separated the two germline ends. Per the germline V gene, CDR1 is MDHEN and CDR2 is SYDVKM. The CDR3 is CASSVEYEQYF. The CDR3 nucleotides are TGTGCCAGCTCGGTCGAGTACGAGCAGTACTTC.

The rearrangement joins TRBV27 to TRBJ2-7; 10 bases fit TRBD2. Germline values: CDR1 MNHEY, CDR2 SMNVEV (reference sequence). The J segment lost 2 bases and the V segment lost 1 base, leaving 8 bases of the junction unmatched. The CDR3 sequence is 17 residues long. For the CDR3, the DNA is TGTGCCAGCAGTTTATTGCGCGGGCTAGCGGGAGCCTACGAGCAGTACTTC. It codes for CASSLLRGLAGAYEQYF.

In this sample, this clonotype turned up many times. The chain is built from TRBV6-1 and TRBJ2-1, with D hard to call. CDR1 and CDR2 from the germline V gene are MNHNS and SASEGT. Trimming removed 7 bases from V and 5 bases from J, with 12 bases in between. This CDR3 region has 13 residues. The CDR3, as DNA: TGTGCCAGCAATATTGTAGGGCACAATGAGCAGTTCTTC. It encodes CASNIVGHNEQFF.

This clonotype was counted only a few times. This chain uses TRBV12-3 or TRBV12-4 with TRBJ2-7; TRBD2 agrees at 7 bases. The CDR3 spans 13 residues. V lost 4 bases to trimming and J lost 5 bases; unmatched junction nucleotides: 5. The CDR3 region has the DNA TGTGCCAGCAGTTACGGCCGGGGGGACGAGCAGTACTTC. This sequence encodes CASSYGRGDEQYF.

J is TRBJ1-4 and V is TRBV6-1, with D hard to call. This CDR3 spans 15 amino acids. The V end was cut by 9 bases, the J end by 7 bases, with 21 bases between. CDR1 is MNHNS and CDR2 is SASEGT in the germline V gene. DNA of the CDR3: TGTGCCAGTACACAGCCTTCGGTGAGACCTGAAAAACTGTTTTTT. It translates to CASTQPSVRPEKLFF.

This clonotype was seen ten or more times. The chain combines TRBV11-2 with TRBJ2-4; 10 bases are a match to TRBD2. J lost 1 base, V lost 4 bases, and 7 bases had no gene match. Looked up from germline, CDR1 is SGHAT and CDR2 is FQNNGV. There are 17 residues in the CDR3. The CDR3 loop reads CASSWTSGESAKNIQYF. The CDR3 DNA reads TGTGCCAGCAGCTGGACTAGCGGAGAGTCGGCCAAAAACATTCAGTACTTC.

The CDR3 protein is CSAPGQASYEQYF. In DNA, the CDR3 is TGCAGTGCTCCGGGACAGGCCTCCTACGAGCAGTACTTC. The rearrangement joins TRBV20-1 to TRBJ2-7, with 8 bases matching TRBD1. Germline V gene lookup returns CDR1 DFQATT and CDR2 SNEGSKA (reference sequence). This CDR3 is built from 13 residues. V lost 5 bases, J lost 0 bases, and 3 bases stayed unmatched.

Only one count was recorded for this clonotype. It may be a read error: a sequence one base away is much more abundant. The chain links TRBV28 to TRBJ2-6; D might be TRBD1 or TRBD2, each matching 5 bases. CDR1 is MDHEN, CDR2 SYDVKM, per germline. The CDR3 length is 17 residues. This chain's CDR3 is CASSSVRGLGGANALTF. CDR3 coding DNA: TGTGCCAGCAGCTCCGTAAGAGGGCTAGGTGGGGCCAACGCCCTGACTTTC.

This clonotype was seen once. One base away lies a much larger clone, so this may be a sequencing read error. The chain uses TRBV29-1 and TRBJ2-5; 8 bases match TRBD2. Germline CDR1 reads SQVTM; CDR2 reads ANQGSEA. V dropped 4 bases and J dropped 5; count of bases not matched to a gene: 6. The CDR3 length is 13 residues. CDR3: CSVGQRERETQYF. The CDR3 DNA reads TGCAGCGTTGGGCAGCGGGAGAGGGAGACCCAGTACTTC.

This clonotype was picked up many times. This chain joins TRBV9 and TRBJ1-1; tentatively, D is TRBD1 (5 bases). The CDR3 is 13 residues long. V was clipped by 2 bases and J by 6 bases, with 11 bases between them. CDR1 SGDLS and CDR2 YYNGEE come from the germline V gene. Here the CDR3 DNA reads TGTGCCAGCAGCGTGACAGTGAGCGCTGAAGCTTTCTTT. The encoded protein is CASSVTVSAEAFF.